The rows below give T cell receptor beta chains drawn from one sample of a study of cytomegalovirus exposure and HLA in healthy donors. TCRdb keeps only in-frame clones here, not all; method: immunoSEQ multiplex PCR. This table holds over 200,000 clones, roughly 87% found once. Sequenced: PBMCs. The receptors originated from a woman between 40 and 50 years old in good health and CMV-seropositive. Both conserved end residues are part of each CDR3. Each record gives: J gene, clone size, V gene, D gene, CDR3 length, CDR3 DNA, CDR3 protein. The D gene is left open where the match is weak. Size values are once, few and many counts, or a class for expanded clones, and some rows have none.

TRBJ1-1 | - | TRBV19 | TRBD1 | 17 | TGTGCCAGTAGTTTCCCGGGGACAGGGGGATGGAGCACTGAAGCTTTCTTT | CASSFPGTGGWSTEAFF
TRBJ2-7 | once | TRBV11-2 | - | 16 | TGTGCCAGCAGCGGGTTACCTCAGGCGGGCCCCTACGAGCAGTACTTC | CASSGLPQAGPYEQYF
TRBJ1-3 | few | TRBV2 | TRBD1 | 15 | TGTGCCAGCAGTGAGGGCGGGACAGGGGGAAACACCATATATTTT | CASSEGGTGGNTIYF
TRBJ2-5 | - | TRBV25-1 | - | 16 | TGTGCCAGCAGTGAATATAGGCTAGGGCAGGGCGAGACCCAGTACTTC | CASSEYRLGQGETQYF
TRBJ2-2 | - | TRBV5-1 | - | 16 | TGCGCCAGCAGCTCTTCCGGGACACGGAACACCGGGGAGCTGTTTTTT | CASSSSGTRNTGELFF
TRBJ1-5 | - | TRBV28 | TRBD1 | 14 | TGTGCCAGCAGTAGAGACAGGGACAATCAGCCCCAGCATTTT | CASSRDRDNQPQHF
TRBJ1-1 | - | TRBV19 | - | 14 | TGTGCCAGTAGTATAGGTAGGACAAACACTGAAGCTTTCTTT | CASSIGRTNTEAFF
TRBJ1-2 | once | TRBV11-2 | - | 12 | TGTGCCAGCAGCTTTGGGGAGTATGGCTACACCTTC | CASSFGEYGYTF
TRBJ1-5 | - | TRBV15 | TRBD1 | 14 | TGTGCCACCAGCAGAGACAGGGGGCCTCAGCCCCAGCATTTT | CATSRDRGPQPQHF
TRBJ1-4 | - | TRBV4-3 | - | 18 | TGCGCCAGCAGCCAAGATTCTCCTCGGGGGTACACTAATGAAAAACTGTTTTTT | CASSQDSPRGYTNEKLFF
TRBJ2-1 | - | TRBV6-5 | - | 13 | TGTGCCAGCACTCAAACTAGGAGGGATGAGCAGTTCTTC | CASTQTRRDEQFF
TRBJ2-7 | - | TRBV25-1 | TRBD1 | 15 | TGTGCCAGCAGTGGAGCAGGGGGCTTTCGGTACGAGCAGTACTTC | CASSGAGGFRYEQYF
TRBJ1-1 | - | TRBV30 | - | 13 | TGTGCCTGGAGACTACTGATTGACACTGAAGCTTTCTTT | CAWRLLIDTEAFF
TRBJ2-4 | - | TRBV4-3 | - | 14 | TGCGCCAGCAGCCCCCAGGTTGGGGCTAACATTCAGTACTTC | CASSPQVGANIQYF